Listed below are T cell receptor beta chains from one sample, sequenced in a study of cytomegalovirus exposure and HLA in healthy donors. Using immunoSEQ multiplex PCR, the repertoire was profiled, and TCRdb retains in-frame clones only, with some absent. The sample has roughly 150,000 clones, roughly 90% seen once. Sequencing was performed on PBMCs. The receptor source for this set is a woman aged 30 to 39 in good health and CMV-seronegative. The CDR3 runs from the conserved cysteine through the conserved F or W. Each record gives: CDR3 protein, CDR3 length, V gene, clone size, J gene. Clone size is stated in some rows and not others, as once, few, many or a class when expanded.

CDR3aa: CASSAGTGPTDTQYF
len: 15
v_gene: TRBV9
abundance: .
j_gene: TRBJ2-3

CDR3aa: CASSVVRGPGELFF
len: 14
v_gene: TRBV9
abundance: .
j_gene: TRBJ2-2

CDR3aa: CASFPVGSGANVLTF
len: 15
v_gene: TRBV2
abundance: .
j_gene: TRBJ2-6

CDR3aa: CASSVGTGPPGANVLTF
len: 17
v_gene: TRBV9
abundance: .
j_gene: TRBJ2-6

CDR3aa: CASSLGLAADYEQYF
len: 15
v_gene: TRBV7-8
abundance: .
j_gene: TRBJ2-7

CDR3aa: CSVEIHSGKETQYF
len: 14
v_gene: TRBV29-1
abundance: .
j_gene: TRBJ2-5

CDR3aa: CASSVARQGGPDTQYF
len: 16
v_gene: TRBV9
abundance: .
j_gene: TRBJ2-3

CDR3aa: CASSLEWTGGLDYGYTF
len: 17
v_gene: TRBV5-1
abundance: once
j_gene: TRBJ1-2

CDR3aa: CASSQRDTYNEQFF
len: 14
v_gene: TRBV14
abundance: .
j_gene: TRBJ2-1

CDR3aa: CAIRRLSNQPQHF
len: 13
v_gene: TRBV6-1
abundance: .
j_gene: TRBJ1-5

CDR3aa: CASSQVQGETQYF
len: 13
v_gene: TRBV4-1
abundance: .
j_gene: TRBJ2-5

CDR3aa: CASSQIGGREVEQYF
len: 15
v_gene: TRBV4-3
abundance: .
j_gene: TRBJ2-7

CDR3aa: CASSLSTGGNQPQHF
len: 15
v_gene: TRBV27
abundance: .
j_gene: TRBJ1-5

CDR3aa: CASSLLRQGTEAFF
len: 14
v_gene: TRBV27
abundance: .
j_gene: TRBJ1-1

CDR3aa: CASSRQASNYGYTF
len: 14
v_gene: TRBV19
abundance: .
j_gene: TRBJ1-2

CDR3aa: CASSLRTGGSSYEQYF
len: 16
v_gene: TRBV28
abundance: .
j_gene: TRBJ2-7

CDR3aa: CASSSGGPGELFF
len: 13
v_gene: TRBV5-6
abundance: .
j_gene: TRBJ2-2

CDR3aa: CASSLSGGNEQFF
len: 13
v_gene: TRBV28
abundance: .
j_gene: TRBJ2-1

CDR3aa: CATSRSRTGALSEQFF
len: 16
v_gene: TRBV15
abundance: .
j_gene: TRBJ2-1

CDR3aa: CASSPRAAENSPLHF
len: 15
v_gene: TRBV27
abundance: .
j_gene: TRBJ1-6

CDR3aa: CASRLTGGREGYTF
len: 14
v_gene: TRBV27
abundance: .
j_gene: TRBJ1-2

CDR3aa: CASSYARRVTEAFF
len: 14
v_gene: TRBV6-5
abundance: .
j_gene: TRBJ1-1

CDR3aa: CASSHLTGIGQETQYF
len: 16
v_gene: TRBV14
abundance: .
j_gene: TRBJ2-5

CDR3aa: CASTPDRGRIAAEQYF
len: 16
v_gene: TRBV11-2
abundance: .
j_gene: TRBJ2-7

CDR3aa: CASSFGTGDYNEQFF
len: 15
v_gene: TRBV5-6
abundance: .
j_gene: TRBJ2-1

CDR3aa: CASSPRTGTHYEQYF
len: 15
v_gene: TRBV2
abundance: .
j_gene: TRBJ2-7

CDR3aa: CASSIGGRYGYTF
len: 13
v_gene: TRBV6-1
abundance: .
j_gene: TRBJ1-2

CDR3aa: CASSSDGTLHYNEQFF
len: 16
v_gene: TRBV19
abundance: .
j_gene: TRBJ2-1

CDR3aa: CAISESGQFSTEAFF
len: 15
v_gene: TRBV10-3
abundance: .
j_gene: TRBJ1-1

CDR3aa: CASSQVRAEGAFF
len: 13
v_gene: TRBV4-2
abundance: .
j_gene: TRBJ1-1

CDR3aa: CASSVGGGGAKWEWGTQYF
len: 19
v_gene: TRBV9
abundance: .
j_gene: TRBJ2-5

CDR3aa: CASSLEGRRGTGIYEQYF
len: 18
v_gene: TRBV7-9
abundance: .
j_gene: TRBJ2-7

CDR3aa: CASRLSTEETYEQYF
len: 15
v_gene: TRBV12-2
abundance: .
j_gene: TRBJ2-7

CDR3aa: CASRLTQGTEAFF
len: 13
v_gene: TRBV7-3
abundance: .
j_gene: TRBJ1-1

CDR3aa: CASGFGTTASKVVGYTF
len: 17
v_gene: TRBV12-5
abundance: few
j_gene: TRBJ1-2

CDR3aa: CASSLGTGTYEQYF
len: 14
v_gene: TRBV7-2
abundance: .
j_gene: TRBJ2-7